This T cell receptor (beta chain) was identified during a study of blood T cells in healthy people across ages. Study results and limitations: Expanded clonotype changes were possibly confounded by unknown donor CMV status.

Germline V gene lookup returns CDR1 SSHAT and CDR2 FNYEAQ (reference sequence). This CDR3 spans 15 amino acids. Primed by a sample-barcoded 5' primer and a J-beta primer mix, a second PCR proceeded for about 6 to 11 cycles. One entry per CDR3 protein, called by TCRdb with MiXCR from the 5' RACE reads. The sample has 950,000 to 1,200,000 distinct CDR3 sequences, around two fifths seen once; the top ten hold 10% to 15%. In terms of origin and age, donors were healthy Caucasian individuals from Russia aged about 6 to 90. Total RNA extracted from each sample amounted to at least 6 micrograms. This clonotype has more than one count but fewer than ten. Its antigen is unknown. A junction end diverges from the germline sequence, so it may reflect a read error.

This sequence was found in a man aged 18-30 years in good health. The chain employs TRBV7-7 and TRBJ2-7; 11 bases agree with TRBD2. The sequenced sample was blood. DNA of the CDR3: TGTGCTAGCAGCTTACTAGCGGGGGACTCCTACGAGCAGTACTTC. Protein: CASSLLAGDSYEQYF.